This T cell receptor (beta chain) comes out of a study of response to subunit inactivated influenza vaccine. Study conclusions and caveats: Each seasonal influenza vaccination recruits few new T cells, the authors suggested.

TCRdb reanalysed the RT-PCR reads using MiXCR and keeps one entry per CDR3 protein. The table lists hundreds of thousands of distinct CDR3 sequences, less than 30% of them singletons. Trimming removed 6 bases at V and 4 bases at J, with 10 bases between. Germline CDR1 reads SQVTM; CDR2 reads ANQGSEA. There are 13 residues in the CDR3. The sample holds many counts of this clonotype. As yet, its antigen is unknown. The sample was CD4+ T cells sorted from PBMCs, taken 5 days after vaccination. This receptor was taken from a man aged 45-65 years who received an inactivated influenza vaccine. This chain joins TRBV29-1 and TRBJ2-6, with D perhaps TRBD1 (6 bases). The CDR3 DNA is TGCAGCGTCAGGGGTGCCGGGGCCAACGTCCTGACTTTC. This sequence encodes CSVRGAGANVLTF. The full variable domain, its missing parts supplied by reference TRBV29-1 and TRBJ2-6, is SAVISQKPSRDICQRGTSLTIQCQVDSQVTMMFWYRQQPGQSLTLIATANQGSEATYESGFVIDKFPISRPNLTFSTLTVSNMSPEDSSIYLCSVRGAGANVLTFGAGSRLTVL.